The rows below give T cell receptor beta chains drawn from one sample of a study of identical twins. TCRdb itself ran the 5' RACE reads through MiXCR, one entry per CDR3 protein. This sample has about 700,000 distinct CDR3 sequences; approximately 6.1% occur once, and the top ten carry 1.5% to 2%. The specimen was naive T cells sorted from blood. The receptors were sampled from a man aged 18 to 30 in good health. Both conserved end residues are trimmed from each CDR3.

j_call v_call cdr3_aa
TRBJ2-7 TRBV19 ASSIITGAYEQY
TRBJ2-7 TRBV20-1 SARGSLDPSYEQY
TRBJ2-1 TRBV29-1 SVHHDRGWSHNEQF
TRBJ2-7 TRBV7-9 ASSSPGGGPSYEQY
TRBJ2-1 TRBV5-1 ASSSGLAERNEQF
TRBJ1-2 TRBV28 ASSPYLGGYT
TRBJ1-3 TRBV4-1 ASSQRQGHSGNTIY
TRBJ2-7 TRBV12-3/TRBV12-4 ASSLDGASSGYEQY
TRBJ2-2 TRBV7-9 ASSLNNRELF
TRBJ2-1 TRBV4-2 ASSQEAANEQF
TRBJ2-1 TRBV9 ASSVEFAGGTYNEQF
TRBJ1-4 TRBV7-2 ASSLGFVRNNEKLF
TRBJ2-2 TRBV19 ASSPPGAGTRGTGELF
TRBJ2-3 TRBV29-1 SVLLDLTDTQY
TRBJ1-1 TRBV2 ASSVRSVTEAF
TRBJ2-5 TRBV5-1 ASSLISVQETQY
TRBJ2-7 TRBV12-3/TRBV12-4 ASTRTSGAYEQY
TRBJ2-1 TRBV7-9 ASRPPWRDPSYNEQF
TRBJ2-2 TRBV5-1 ASSLVQTNTGELF
TRBJ2-3 TRBV5-1 ASSLFGSGGTDTQY
TRBJ1-2 TRBV12-3/TRBV12-4 ASRKSYGYT
TRBJ1-5 TRBV5-1 ASSLEPRQPQH
TRBJ2-1 TRBV5-1 ASSLAHNAHNEQF
TRBJ1-5 TRBV12-3/TRBV12-4 ASRSRGAGNQPQH
TRBJ1-6 TRBV6-5 ASSYDPGKPKIESPLH
TRBJ2-7 TRBV29-1 SVKTSGIYEQY
TRBJ2-1 TRBV5-1 ASSSDRAYNEQF
TRBJ2-1 TRBV7-6 ASSLGTSGTAEQF
TRBJ1-1 TRBV29-1 SVCSGINTEAF
TRBJ2-7 TRBV6-2/TRBV6-3 ASSYSIVYEQY
TRBJ2-5 TRBV20-1 SASDLSQGGVRETQY
TRBJ2-2 TRBV20-1 SARVRPLLAEPRTGELF
TRBJ2-3 TRBV6-5 ASSSKSGSADTQY
TRBJ1-5 TRBV20-1 SARAGGGQPQH
TRBJ1-1 TRBV10-3 AISEQVNTEAF
TRBJ2-1 TRBV3-1 ASSQTGDTYNEQF
TRBJ2-1 TRBV12-3/TRBV12-4 ASSRTGQGADEQF
TRBJ2-1 TRBV12-3/TRBV12-4 ASSLMESSYNEQF
TRBJ1-1 TRBV6-4 ASRSTGGNTEAF
TRBJ2-3 TRBV20-1 SASDRADTQY
TRBJ1-1 TRBV7-9 ASSPSMGVTEAF
TRBJ2-2 TRBV19 ASSRWGELF
TRBJ2-1 TRBV5-1 ASSLVGTSTNNEQF